The source of this T cell receptor beta chain is a study of T cell responses to AZD1222 COVID-19 vaccine. The assay was immunoSEQ multiplex PCR, and TCRdb's table has in-frame clones only and misses some. The sample lists tens of thousands of clones, approximately 89% occurring once. The V gene lost 7 bases and the J gene lost 5 bases, with 11 bases spanning the gap. The CDR3 runs to 12 residues. Germline V gene data show CDR1 as MGHDK and CDR2 as SYGVNS. The sample was peripheral blood, taken on day 0 of AZD1222 vaccination. V usage is TRBV25-1 and J usage is TRBJ1-1, with D unresolved. The source is an adult in good health. The CDR3 reads CASTSPGTEAFF. CDR3 nucleotide sequence: TGTGCCAGCACAAGCCCGGGGACTGAAGCTTTCTTT.